The next 7 T cell receptor beta chains were all read from a single sample in a study of T cells in Graves' hyperthyroidism and ophthalmopathy. What was amplified from RNA transcripts were TCR beta CDR3 regions. TCR CDR3 underwent first-round RT-PCR with the HTBI primer set. TCRdb redid the calling of the multiplex PCR reads with MiXCR, one entry per CDR3 protein. The sample shows some 560,000 distinct CDR3 sequences, 15% to 19% of them seen only once. Sequences were obtained from blood. These TCRs come from a woman in her 30s with Graves' hyperthyroidism.

J is TRBJ2-5 and V is TRBV5-4; maybe TRBD2 (5 bases). V dropped 0 bases and J dropped 9 bases, with 12 bases sitting between them. This CDR3 region has 13 residues. CDR1 is SGHNT, CDR2 YYREEE, per germline (reference sequence). The CDR3 loop is CASSLVSQRAQYF. DNA for the CDR3: TGTGCCAGCAGCTTGGTGTCCCAGAGGGCCCAGTACTTC.

In this sample, this clonotype turned up a few times. The J gene is TRBJ2-7, the V gene TRBV7-3, with 9 positions matching TRBD1. CDR3 length: 14 residues. Germline V lookup: CDR1 SGHTA, CDR2 FQGTGA. The ends lost 5 bases at V and 4 bases at J; junction bases unmatched: 6. The chain's CDR3 is CASSTGGAGYEQYF. DNA for the CDR3: TGTGCCAGCAGCACAGGGGGCGCAGGGTACGAGCAGTACTTC.

This clonotype showed up many times. This sequence joins TRBV20-1 and TRBJ1-1; tentatively, D is TRBD1 (5 bases). V shed 2 bases and J shed 3 bases, with 10 bases lying between them. The CDR3 loop spans 13 amino acids. Per the germline V gene, CDR1 is DFQATT and CDR2 is SNEGSKA (reference sequence). CDR3 sequence (DNA): TGCAGTGCTAGACTGGGGCTTGACACTGAAGCTTTCTTT. Translating it yields CSARLGLDTEAFF.

This clonotype was seen a handful of times. This chain links TRBV7-9 with TRBJ2-1, with a tentative D call TRBD2 (6 bases). The V end lost 5 bases, the J end lost 0 bases, and 14 bases lay between the germline ends. The CDR3 totals 16 residues. Germline V gives CDR1 SEHNR, CDR2 FQNEAQ (reference sequence). The CDR3 spells CASSPPGTVSYNEQFF. The CDR3 DNA reads TGTGCCAGCAGCCCCCCCGGGACTGTCTCCTACAATGAGCAGTTCTTC.

This clonotype has only a few counts. For the CDR3, the DNA is TGTGCCAGCAGTTTCGTCATGGGCAATCAGCCCCAGCATTTT. Amino acid sequence: CASSFVMGNQPQHF. This rearrangement joins TRBV27 to TRBJ1-5; no reliable D call. Germline CDR1 reads MNHEY; CDR2 reads SMNVEV (reference sequence). CDR3 length: 14 amino acids. V lost 3 bases and J 2 bases, leaving 8 bases between the germline ends.

In its sample, this clonotype was seen a few times. This sequence joins TRBV28 and TRBJ1-2; 7 bases match TRBD1. Germline CDR1 reads MDHEN; CDR2 reads SYDVKM. The length of the CDR3 is 12 residues. V gave up 3 bases and J gave up 6 bases; unmatched junction bases: 1. The CDR3 loop reads CASSFDRDGYTF. CDR3 sequence (DNA): TGTGCCAGCAGTTTCGACAGGGATGGCTACACCTTC.

Comments on this clonotype: This sequence may be a read error, since a much larger clone differs from it by one base. The conserved phenylalanine or tryptophan is not found at the CDR3 terminus, so this likely reflects a read error. This sequence joins TRBV20-1 and TRBJ2-6; D is ambiguous. Trimming removed 5 bases at V and 0 bases at J, with 5 bases between. CDR1 is DFQATT, CDR2 SNEGSKA, per germline (reference sequence). The CDR3 has 13 residues. DNA for the CDR3: TGCAGTGCTGATCGCTCTGGGGCCAACGTCCTGACTCTC. Amino acid sequence: CSADRSGANVLTL.